These T cell receptor beta chains were read from a single sample in a study of T cells after yellow fever vaccination. TCRdb reanalysed the 5' RACE reads using MiXCR and keeps one entry per CDR3 protein. The table includes a few hundred thousand distinct CDR3 sequences, less than 9.5% detected once. This specimen was CD4+ T cells sorted from PBMCs, taken 5 days after the yellow fever booster vaccination. These receptors all stem from a man between 18 and 35 years old who received the YFV17D yellow fever vaccine. Both conserved end residues are part of each CDR3. Fields, in order: V gene, D gene, J gene, clone size, CDR3 protein, CDR3 DNA. The D gene is left open where the match is weak. Clone size is given for some rows only: seen once, a few or many times, or a class if the clone is expanded.

v_call: TRBV7-9; d_call: .; j_call: TRBJ2-3; clone_size: .; cdr3_aa: CASSPRMGDHMDTQYF; cdr3_nt: TGTGCCAGCAGCCCGCGAATGGGAGATCACATGGATACGCAGTATTTT
v_call: TRBV5-1; d_call: TRBD2; j_call: TRBJ2-7; clone_size: .; cdr3_aa: CASSLGLAGGHEQYF; cdr3_nt: TGCGCCAGCAGCCTGGGACTAGCGGGGGGCCACGAGCAGTACTTC
v_call: TRBV6-5; d_call: TRBD1; j_call: TRBJ2-2; clone_size: few; cdr3_aa: CASRYGQGSNTGELFF; cdr3_nt: TGTGCCAGCAGATACGGACAGGGCTCGAACACCGGGGAGCTGTTTTTT
v_call: TRBV14; d_call: .; j_call: TRBJ1-4; clone_size: .; cdr3_aa: CASSQGQLIPNEKLFF; cdr3_nt: TGTGCCAGCAGCCAAGGACAGCTCATCCCTAATGAAAAACTGTTTTTT
v_call: TRBV12-3/TRBV12-4; d_call: .; j_call: TRBJ2-7; clone_size: .; cdr3_aa: CASSLSPDYEQYF; cdr3_nt: TGTGCCAGCAGTTTGAGTCCAGACTACGAGCAGTACTTC
v_call: TRBV11-2; d_call: .; j_call: TRBJ2-3; clone_size: few; cdr3_aa: CASSLEGGYGDTQYF; cdr3_nt: TGTGCCAGCAGCTTGGAGGGGGGATACGGCGATACGCAGTATTTT
v_call: TRBV7-9; d_call: .; j_call: TRBJ1-1; clone_size: once; cdr3_aa: CASSLNMDTEAFF; cdr3_nt: TGTGCCAGCAGCTTAAACATGGACACTGAAGCTTTCTTT
v_call: TRBV4-3; d_call: .; j_call: TRBJ2-3; clone_size: few; cdr3_aa: CASSQGRTGTDTQYF; cdr3_nt: TGCGCCAGCAGCCAAGGCAGAACCGGCACAGATACGCAGTATTTT
v_call: TRBV4-3; d_call: .; j_call: TRBJ2-7; clone_size: few; cdr3_aa: CASSQDSSTSSYEQYF; cdr3_nt: TGCGCCAGCAGCCAAGATAGCTCCACGAGCTCCTACGAGCAGTACTTC
v_call: TRBV11-2; d_call: .; j_call: TRBJ2-3; clone_size: few; cdr3_aa: CASTLRLGADTQYF; cdr3_nt: TGTGCCAGCACCCTTAGACTGGGAGCAGATACGCAGTATTTT
v_call: TRBV5-1; d_call: .; j_call: TRBJ2-3; clone_size: few; cdr3_aa: CASSLQDRTDTQYF; cdr3_nt: TGCGCCAGCAGCTTGCAAGATCGCACAGATACGCAGTATTTT
v_call: TRBV5-6; d_call: .; j_call: TRBJ2-6; clone_size: few; cdr3_aa: CASSGTNSGANVLTF; cdr3_nt: TGTGCCAGCAGCGGTACTAATTCTGGGGCCAACGTCCTGACTTTC
v_call: TRBV7-8; d_call: TRBD1; j_call: TRBJ2-7; clone_size: .; cdr3_aa: CASSLLDRGLNYEQYF; cdr3_nt: TGTGCCAGCAGCCTCCTAGACAGGGGCTTAAACTACGAGCAGTACTTC
v_call: TRBV7-2; d_call: TRBD2; j_call: TRBJ2-1; clone_size: many; cdr3_aa: CASSPPLAGIGNEQFF; cdr3_nt: TGTGCCAGCAGCCCCCCACTAGCGGGGATAGGAAATGAGCAGTTCTTC
v_call: TRBV18; d_call: TRBD1; j_call: TRBJ2-2; clone_size: .; cdr3_aa: CASSPRTGYTGELFF; cdr3_nt: TGTGCCAGCTCACCAAGGACAGGGTACACCGGGGAGCTGTTTTTT
v_call: TRBV3-1; d_call: .; j_call: TRBJ2-1; clone_size: few; cdr3_aa: CASSHGGTVDNEQFF; cdr3_nt: TGTGCCAGCAGCCATGGCGGGACTGTCGACAATGAGCAGTTCTTC
v_call: TRBV6-1; d_call: .; j_call: TRBJ1-5; clone_size: .; cdr3_aa: CASSLGTDNQPQHF; cdr3_nt: TGTGCCAGCAGTTTGGGGACCGACAATCAGCCCCAGCATTTT